A selection of T cell receptor beta chains follows, all from one sample in a study of human T cells and chemical hapten exposure. One entry per CDR3 protein, called by TCRdb with MiXCR from the RACE reads. The profile shows about 300,000 distinct CDR3 sequences, around 5.5% of them singletons. The starting material was whole blood, obtained in connection with sensitization to the hapten diphenylcyclopropenone (DPC). These receptor sequences come from a woman aged 18-30 years with alopecia areata. Some clones in this sample may be carry-over from other donors' samples. Both conserved end residues are part of each CDR3. D genes are given only for firm matches. Clone size is stated in some rows and not others, as once, few, many or a class when expanded.

>TRBV5-1|TRBD1|TRBJ2-5|many
CASSSTGSETQYF
TGCGCCAGCAGCTCGACAGGGAGCGAGACCCAGTACTTC
>TRBV5-1|TRBD1|TRBJ1-1|NA
CASSGWTGRNTEAFF
TGCGCCAGCAGCGGATGGACAGGAAGAAACACTGAAGCTTTCTTT
>TRBV15|TRBD1|TRBJ2-4|many
CATSKEFDRGQNIQYF
TGTGCCACCAGCAAAGAGTTCGACAGGGGGCAAAACATTCAGTACTTC
>TRBV7-9|NA|TRBJ1-5|few
CASSFGAGSNQPQHF
TGTGCCAGCAGCTTTGGGGCAGGGAGCAATCAGCCCCAGCATTTT
>TRBV20-1|TRBD2|TRBJ2-3|NA
CSAKKPSGGAGADTQYF
TGCAGTGCCAAGAAGCCGAGCGGGGGGGCCGGAGCAGATACGCAGTATTTT
>TRBV4-1|NA|TRBJ1-1|NA
CATRRNTEAFF
TGCGCCACCCGACGGAACACTGAAGCTTTCTTT
>TRBV12-3/TRBV12-4|TRBD2|TRBJ2-1|NA
CASSVNPGLAGSMQFF
TGTGCCAGCAGTGTGAATCCGGGACTAGCGGGGTCAATGCAGTTCTTC
>TRBV4-2|NA|TRBJ1-1|few
CASSQVGLGMNTEAFF
TGTGCCAGCAGCCAAGTGGGTTTGGGGATGAACACTGAAGCTTTCTTT
>TRBV6-2/TRBV6-3|NA|TRBJ1-5|few
CASSSHVRDKDQPQHF
TGTGCCAGCAGCTCCCATGTGAGGGATAAAGATCAGCCCCAGCATTTT
>TRBV4-3|NA|TRBJ2-3|many
CASSQRQYTDTQYF
TGCGCCAGCAGCCAACGACAGTACACAGATACGCAGTATTTT
>TRBV7-2|TRBD2|TRBJ2-1|few
CASSAPGAGGDEQFF
TGTGCCAGCAGCGCCCCCGGAGCGGGGGGCGATGAGCAGTTCTTC
>TRBV12-3/TRBV12-4|NA|TRBJ1-5|NA
CASSFMGEGAQPQHF
TGTGCCAGCAGTTTCATGGGAGAAGGTGCTCAGCCCCAGCATTTT
>TRBV10-3|NA|TRBJ2-1|many
CAISESLDNEQFF
TGTGCCATCAGTGAGTCCCTGGACAATGAGCAGTTCTTC
>TRBV7-2|NA|TRBJ2-1|NA
CASSLGGGPSSYNEQFF
TGTGCCAGCAGCTTAGGGGGCGGGCCGAGCTCCTACAATGAGCAGTTCTTC
>TRBV7-2|NA|TRBJ1-4|NA
CASTTNRPVAGEKLFF
TGTGCCAGCACCACTAATAGACCGGTTGCAGGGGAAAAACTGTTTTTT
>TRBV13|TRBD2|TRBJ2-2|few
CASSLGLAGETGELFF
TGTGCCAGCAGCTTGGGGCTAGCGGGAGAAACCGGGGAGCTGTTTTTT
>TRBV20-1|TRBD2|TRBJ2-5|NA
CSASNPSGGDSQETQYF
TGCAGTGCTAGTAATCCTAGCGGGGGGGACAGCCAAGAGACCCAGTACTTC
>TRBV25-1|TRBD1|TRBJ2-7|few
CASEQGTGDDYEQYF
TGTGCCAGCGAACAAGGGACAGGGGATGACTACGAGCAGTACTTC
>TRBV6-5|NA|TRBJ1-1|few
CASSYGAGENTEAFF
TGTGCCAGCAGTTACGGCGCAGGGGAGAACACTGAAGCTTTCTTT
>TRBV6-1|NA|TRBJ2-6|NA
CASSGGISGANVLTF
TGTGCCAGCAGTGGAGGGATCTCTGGGGCCAACGTCCTGACTTTC
>TRBV4-2|NA|TRBJ2-3|few
CASSQDKFSDTQYF
TGTGCCAGCAGCCAAGATAAGTTTTCGGATACGCAGTATTTT
>TRBV20-1|NA|TRBJ1-6|few
CSARRQNLNSPLHF
TGCAGTGCTAGGAGACAGAATTTAAATTCACCCCTCCACTTT
>TRBV15|NA|TRBJ2-7|NA
CATSANRAYEQYF
TGTGCCACCAGCGCCAACCGGGCCTACGAGCAGTACTTC
>TRBV27|NA|TRBJ1-1|many
CASSLSPNTEAFF
TGTGCCAGCAGTTTATCCCCGAACACTGAAGCTTTCTTT
>TRBV4-3|NA|TRBJ2-3|few
CASSLYFPSSTDTQYF
TGCGCCAGCAGCCTATACTTTCCAAGTAGCACAGATACGCAGTATTTT
>TRBV9|NA|TRBJ1-5|NA
CASSTGESGQPQHF
TGTGCCAGCAGCACTGGGGAGAGCGGGCAGCCCCAGCATTTT
>TRBV4-1|NA|TRBJ2-7|many
CASSPSGLENEQYF
TGCGCCAGCAGCCCGTCCGGTCTGGAGAACGAGCAGTACTTC
>TRBV6-6|NA|TRBJ2-5|many
CASSTGDSINRWAQYF
TGTGCCAGCAGTACGGGGGACAGTATCAACCGGTGGGCCCAGTACTTC
>TRBV18|TRBD1|TRBJ1-1|NA
CASSSISPGQGGTEAFF
TGTGCCAGCTCATCGATTAGTCCGGGACAGGGAGGCACTGAAGCTTTCTTT
>TRBV10-3|NA|TRBJ2-3|many
CAIGGPSESGTDTQYF
TGTGCCATCGGGGGCCCTAGCGAGTCGGGCACAGATACGCAGTATTTT
>TRBV15|NA|TRBJ2-1|NA
CATSRVPPGSDEQFF
TGTGCCACCAGCAGAGTCCCCCCAGGGTCTGATGAGCAGTTCTTC
>TRBV6-6|NA|TRBJ1-4|few
CASSPDRAVFF
TGTGCCAGCAGTCCTGACCGAGCTGTGTTTTTT
>TRBV20-1|TRBD2|TRBJ2-1|few
CSARGTSGESSYNEQFF
TGCAGTGCTAGGGGGACTAGCGGGGAGAGCTCCTACAATGAGCAGTTCTTC
>TRBV18|TRBD1|TRBJ1-1|many
CASSRGTGDGAFF
TGTGCCAGCTCAAGGGGGACAGGGGATGGAGCTTTCTTT
>TRBV20-1|NA|TRBJ2-3|few
CSAPGGGADTQYF
TGCAGTGCTCCGGGGGGCGGAGCAGATACGCAGTATTTT
>TRBV12-3/TRBV12-4|NA|TRBJ2-6|few
CASSFQGANVLTF
TGTGCCAGCAGTTTCCAGGGGGCCAACGTCCTGACTTTC
>TRBV13|NA|TRBJ2-3|many
CASSLQYTDTQYF
TGTGCCAGCAGCTTACAGTACACAGATACGCAGTATTTT
>TRBV2|NA|TRBJ1-5|many
CASSVEGHQPQHF
TGTGCCAGCAGCGTGGAAGGGCATCAGCCCCAGCATTTT
>TRBV29-1|NA|TRBJ2-2|NA
CSVANRMNTGELFF
TGCAGCGTTGCTAACCGGATGAACACCGGGGAGCTGTTTTTT
>TRBV10-2|NA|TRBJ2-5|NA
CASNRGLIAETQYF
TGCGCCAGCAACCGAGGACTAATTGCGGAGACCCAGTACTTC
>TRBV7-2|TRBD1|TRBJ1-5|few
CASSLAGGGGNQPQHF
TGTGCCAGCAGCTTAGCAGGGGGCGGTGGCAATCAGCCCCAGCATTTT
>TRBV7-9|NA|TRBJ2-2|few
CASSLAFNQGRSPNTGELFF
TGTGCCAGCAGCTTAGCCTTCAACCAAGGGCGGAGCCCAAACACCGGGGAGCTGTTTTTT
>TRBV7-2|NA|TRBJ2-1|many
CASSSSPGYNEQFF
TGTGCCAGCAGCTCAAGTCCTGGGTACAATGAGCAGTTCTTC
>TRBV24-1|TRBD1|TRBJ2-2|many
CATSTRTGARELFF
TGTGCCACCAGTACAAGGACAGGGGCCCGGGAGCTGTTTTTT
>TRBV29-1|NA|TRBJ2-7|few
CSVQRGEAYEQYF
TGCAGCGTTCAGAGAGGGGAGGCCTACGAGCAGTACTTC
>TRBV20-1|NA|TRBJ2-7|few
CSARGFSAGGLGEQYF
TGCAGTGCTAGAGGGTTTTCGGCGGGTGGCCTAGGAGAGCAGTACTTC
>TRBV3-1|NA|TRBJ2-2|many
CASSQTRSSGSGELFF
TGTGCCAGCAGCCAGACCCGGAGTAGCGGTAGCGGGGAGCTGTTTTTT
>TRBV3-1|NA|TRBJ2-7|many
CASSEGPYEQYF
TGTGCCAGCAGCGAAGGGCCTTACGAGCAGTACTTC
>TRBV7-2|NA|TRBJ2-1|NA
CASSLGASNNEQFF
TGTGCCAGCAGCTTAGGCGCCAGCAACAATGAGCAGTTCTTC